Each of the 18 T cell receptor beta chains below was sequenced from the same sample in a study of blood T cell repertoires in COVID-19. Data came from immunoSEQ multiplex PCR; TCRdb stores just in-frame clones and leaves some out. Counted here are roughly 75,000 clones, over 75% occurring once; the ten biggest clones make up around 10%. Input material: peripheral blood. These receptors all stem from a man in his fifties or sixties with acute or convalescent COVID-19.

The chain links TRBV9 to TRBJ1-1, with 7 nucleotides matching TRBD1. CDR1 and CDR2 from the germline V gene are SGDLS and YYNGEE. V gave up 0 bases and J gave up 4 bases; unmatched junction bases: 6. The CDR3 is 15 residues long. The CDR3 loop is CASSVEVEGATEAFF. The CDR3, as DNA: TGTGCCAGCAGCGTAGAAGTGGAGGGGGCCACTGAAGCTTTCTTT.

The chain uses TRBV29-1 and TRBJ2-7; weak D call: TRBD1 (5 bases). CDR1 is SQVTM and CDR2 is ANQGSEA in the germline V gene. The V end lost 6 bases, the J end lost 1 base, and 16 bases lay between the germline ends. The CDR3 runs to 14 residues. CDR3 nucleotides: TGCAGCGTCACCCCGCCGACAGATTCCTACGAGCAGTACTTC. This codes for CSVTPPTDSYEQYF.

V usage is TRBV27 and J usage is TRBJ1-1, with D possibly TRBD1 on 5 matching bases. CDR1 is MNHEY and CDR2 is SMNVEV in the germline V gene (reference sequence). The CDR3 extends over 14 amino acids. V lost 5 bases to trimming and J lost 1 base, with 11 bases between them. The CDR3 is CASSPFQGNTEAFF. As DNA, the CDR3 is TGTGCCAGCAGTCCCTTCCAGGGGAACACTGAAGCTTTCTTT.

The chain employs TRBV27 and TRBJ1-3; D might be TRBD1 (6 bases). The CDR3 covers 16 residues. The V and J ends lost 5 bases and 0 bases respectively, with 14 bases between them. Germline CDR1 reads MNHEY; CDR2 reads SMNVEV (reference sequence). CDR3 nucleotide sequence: TGTGCCAGCAGTCCCGGGACACGATCCTCTGGAAACACCATATATTTT. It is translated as CASSPGTRSSGNTIYF.

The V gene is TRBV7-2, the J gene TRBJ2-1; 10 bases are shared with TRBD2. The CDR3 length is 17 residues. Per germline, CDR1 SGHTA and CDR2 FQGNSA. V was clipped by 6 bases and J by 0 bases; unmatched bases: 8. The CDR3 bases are TGTGCCAGCAGTTCCTTTACTAGCGGGGCCTCCTACAATGAGCAGTTCTTC. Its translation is CASSSFTSGASYNEQFF.

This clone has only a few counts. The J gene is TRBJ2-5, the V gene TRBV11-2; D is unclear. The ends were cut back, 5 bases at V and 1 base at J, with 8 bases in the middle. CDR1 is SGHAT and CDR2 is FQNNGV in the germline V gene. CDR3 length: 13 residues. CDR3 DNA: TGTGCCAGCAGCCTCTGGAGCCAAGAGACCCAGTACTTC. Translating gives CASSLWSQETQYF.

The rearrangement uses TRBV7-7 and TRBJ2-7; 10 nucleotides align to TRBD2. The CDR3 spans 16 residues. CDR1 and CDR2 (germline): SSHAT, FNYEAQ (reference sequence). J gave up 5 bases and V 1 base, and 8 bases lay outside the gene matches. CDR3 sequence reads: CASSLGTSGTPHEQYF. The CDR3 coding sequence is TGTGCCAGCAGCTTAGGGACTAGCGGAACCCCCCACGAGCAGTACTTC. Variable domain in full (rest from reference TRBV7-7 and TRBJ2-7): GAGVSQSPRYKVTKRGQDVTLRCDPISSHATLYWYQQALGQGPEFLTYFNYEAQPDKSGLPSDRFSAERPEGSISTLTIQRTEQRDSAMYRCASSLGTSGTPHEQYFGPGTRLTVT.

The CDR3 sequence is CASSLEAGSYYGYTF. The CDR3 DNA reads TGCGCCAGCAGCTTGGAGGCAGGGTCATACTATGGCTACACCTTC. The V call is TRBV5-1, the J call TRBJ1-2, with a tentative D call TRBD1 (5 bases). Germline lookup yields CDR1 SGHRS and CDR2 YFSETQ. CDR3 length equals 15 residues. The germline V and J ends were trimmed by 0 bases and 3 bases, with 12 bases remaining between them.

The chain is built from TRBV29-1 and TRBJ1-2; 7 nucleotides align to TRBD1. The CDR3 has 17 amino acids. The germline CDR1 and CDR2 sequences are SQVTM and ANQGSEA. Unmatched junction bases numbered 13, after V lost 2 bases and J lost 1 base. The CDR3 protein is CSVEPIRRRQGNYGYTF. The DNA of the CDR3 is TGCAGCGTTGAACCGATCAGAAGAAGACAGGGTAACTATGGCTACACCTTC. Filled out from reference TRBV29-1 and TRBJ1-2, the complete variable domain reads SAVISQKPSRDICQRGTSLTIQCQVDSQVTMMFWYRQQPGQSLTLIATANQGSEATYESGFVIDKFPISRPNLTFSTLTVSNMSPEDSSIYLCSVEPIRRRQGNYGYTFGSGTRLTVV.

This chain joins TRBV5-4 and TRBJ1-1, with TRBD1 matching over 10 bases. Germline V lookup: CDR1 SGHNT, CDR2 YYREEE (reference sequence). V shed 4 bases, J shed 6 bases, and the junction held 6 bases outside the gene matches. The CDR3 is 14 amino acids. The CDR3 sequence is CASSVGTGAAEAFF. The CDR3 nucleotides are TGTGCCAGCAGCGTCGGGACAGGGGCCGCTGAAGCTTTCTTT.

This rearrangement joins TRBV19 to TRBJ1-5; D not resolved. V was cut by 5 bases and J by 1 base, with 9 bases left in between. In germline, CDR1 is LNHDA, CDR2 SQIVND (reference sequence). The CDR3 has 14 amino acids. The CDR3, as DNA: TGTGCCAGTAGTGCGGGGAACAGCAATCAGCCCCAGCATTTT. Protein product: CASSAGNSNQPQHF. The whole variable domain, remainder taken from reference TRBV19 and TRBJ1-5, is DGGITQSPKYLFRKEGQNVTLSCEQNLNHDAMYWYRQDPGQGLRLIYYSQIVNDFQKGDIAEGYSVSREKKESFPLTVTSAQKNPTAFYLCASSAGNSNQPQHFGDGTRLSIL.

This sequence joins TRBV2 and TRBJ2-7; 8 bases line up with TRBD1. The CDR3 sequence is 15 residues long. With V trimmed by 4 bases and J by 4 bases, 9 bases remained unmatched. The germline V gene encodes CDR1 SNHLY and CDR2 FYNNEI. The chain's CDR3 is CASSGKGTGLYEQYF. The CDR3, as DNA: TGTGCCAGCAGTGGAAAGGGGACAGGCCTTTACGAGCAGTACTTC.

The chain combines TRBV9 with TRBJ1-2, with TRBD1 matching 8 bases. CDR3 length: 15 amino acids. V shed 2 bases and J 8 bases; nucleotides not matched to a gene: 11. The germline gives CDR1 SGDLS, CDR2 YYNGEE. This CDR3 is CASSVAHGDRSGYTF. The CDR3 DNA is TGTGCCAGCAGCGTCGCTCACGGGGACAGGAGCGGCTACACCTTC.

CDR3: CASSPVQGGPEAFF. CDR3 DNA sequence: TGTGCCAGCAGTCCAGTACAGGGGGGACCTGAAGCTTTCTTT. The rearrangement joins TRBV28 to TRBJ1-1; 8 bases are shared with TRBD1. The CDR3 has 14 amino acids. The germline gives CDR1 MDHEN, CDR2 SYDVKM. V shed 5 bases, J shed 6 bases, and the junction held 8 bases outside the gene matches.

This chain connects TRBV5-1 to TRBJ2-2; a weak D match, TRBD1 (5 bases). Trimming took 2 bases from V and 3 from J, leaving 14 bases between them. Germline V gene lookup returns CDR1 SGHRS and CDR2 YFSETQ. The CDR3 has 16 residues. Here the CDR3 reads CASSFGRAVDTGELFF. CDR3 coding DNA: TGCGCCAGCAGCTTTGGCAGGGCGGTTGACACCGGGGAGCTGTTTTTT.

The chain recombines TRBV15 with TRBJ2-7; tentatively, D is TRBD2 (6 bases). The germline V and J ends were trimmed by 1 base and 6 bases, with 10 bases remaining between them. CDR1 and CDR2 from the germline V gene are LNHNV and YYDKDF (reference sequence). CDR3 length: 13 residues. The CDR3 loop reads CATSRGGVSEQYF. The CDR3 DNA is TGTGCCACCAGCAGAGGGGGGGTGAGCGAGCAGTACTTC.

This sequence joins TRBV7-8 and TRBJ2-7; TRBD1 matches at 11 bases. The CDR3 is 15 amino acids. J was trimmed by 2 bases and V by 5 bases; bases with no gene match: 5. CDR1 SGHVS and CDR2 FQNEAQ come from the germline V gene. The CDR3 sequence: CASSGDRGSTYEQYF. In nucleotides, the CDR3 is TGTGCCAGCAGCGGGGACAGGGGGTCAACCTACGAGCAGTACTTC. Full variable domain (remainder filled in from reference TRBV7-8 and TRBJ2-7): GAGVSQSPRYKVAKRGQDVALRCDPISGHVSLFWYQQALGQGPEFLTYFQNEAQLDKSGLPSDRFFAERPEGSVSTLKIQRTQQEDSAVYLCASSGDRGSTYEQYFGPGTRLTVT.

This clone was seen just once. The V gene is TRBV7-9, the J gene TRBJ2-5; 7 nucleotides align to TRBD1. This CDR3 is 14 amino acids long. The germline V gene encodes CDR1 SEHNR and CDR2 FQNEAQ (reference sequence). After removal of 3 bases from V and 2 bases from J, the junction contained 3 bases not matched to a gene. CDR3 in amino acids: CASSFRDRQETQYF. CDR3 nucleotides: TGTGCCAGCAGCTTTCGGGACAGACAAGAGACCCAGTACTTC.